This note documents a single T cell receptor beta chain sequence. Which antigen it targets is not known. Nothing much larger sits one base from this clone, and base qualities are not available. Enrolling through a virtual design, the prospective study's participants ranged in age from roughly 18 to 95 years and lived across roughly 24 United States geographic areas. In the prospective study, cohorts were assigned on the basis of participant-reported clinical history obtained from a screening survey and a study questionnaire. Exposed participants were defined as having been in contact with someone with a PCR-confirmed or clinician-diagnosed COVID-19 case within 2 weeks of study entry. In the prospective study, whole blood, serum and a nasopharyngeal or oropharyngeal swab were collected from each participant by mobile phlebotomists. Participants in the prospective study had the option to provide additional blood draws and questionnaires over a roughly 2-month period. Before DNA extraction, prospective study blood samples were shipped either frozen or at room temperature.

The data belong to a study of blood T cell repertoires in COVID-19 (dated by TCRdb to between 2020 and 2021). Regarding the study in general: Samples from collaborators originated in the United States, Italy and Spain and spanned both the acute and convalescent phases of COVID-19. The prospective study material was composed of cDNA or gDNA derived from T cells, B-cell-depleted T cells, or PBMCs. The dataset comprised deeply sampled blood TCRbeta repertoires from subjects exposed to, actively infected with, or recovered from COVID-19. The repertoires were released in a freely available public database intended as a resource for research on the immune response to SARS-CoV-2. The samples were drawn from two sources: the first 160 participants of the ongoing ImmuneRACE study, and approximately 1,300 subjects contributed by 6 global collaborators. A de-identified subject ID, COVID-19 status, age in years and sex were almost always included in the sample metadata. Where HLA class I and class II types were available, the types were taken from metadata supplied by the sample provider, not from assay-based typing. The full study reports these points: Clinical and demographic metadata were provided uncurated, with the amount varying by source and participant.

The V and J ends are trimmed by 9 bases and 7 bases, leaving 15 bases between them. For CDR1 and CDR2, the germline V gene lists ENHRY and SYGVKD. Taken from cysteine to phenylalanine, the CDR3 has 13 residues. Only the CDR3 DNA stays, 39 bases, in frame from base 1. The immunoSEQ Assay, a bias-controlled multiplex PCR, was used to amplify TCRbeta CDR3 regions from genomic DNA. In the source study's methods: The number of nucleated cells in each sample was estimated from the amplification of reference gene primers within the assay. To quantify the absolute abundance of each unique TCRbeta CDR3 rearrangement, sequence reads were collapsed and filtered. Productive Simpson clonality was computed per sample as the square root of Simpson's diversity index over productive rearrangements. The table was pulled from immuneACCESS by TCRdb, which kept in-frame rearrangements only. Such tables lose some clones; where checked, under half of the loss comes from unresolved V genes, and the rest has no known cause. That table gives V, J and clone size, and the DNA gave D and trimming. The sample yields roughly 150,000 clones; approximately 88% were counted once. Over 4% of the sample is taken by the ten largest.

The sample consisted of PBMCs or T cells enriched from blood (not recorded which). The receptor was isolated from a man between 65 and 85 years old who had been exposed to COVID-19. The chain joins TRBV10-3 to TRBJ2-2; the D segment could be TRBD2, given 6 matching bases. The CDR3 corresponds to CAISRRDGGELFF. In nucleotides, the sequence is TGTGCCATAAGCAGGAGGGATGGCGGGGAGCTGTTTTTT.